The text below deals with one TCR beta chain. How the authors handled the data: From reference gene primer amplification, estimates of nucleated cell counts were derived. Produced via immunoSEQ multiplex PCR; TCRdb's table is partial and in-frame only. That table gives V, J and clone size, and the DNA gave D and trimming. This repertoire shows about 160,000 clones, approximately 86% found once; its top ten account for around 3.5%. This sample was taken from a study of blood T cell repertoires in COVID-19. This sequence was found in a man between 65 and 85 years old with acute or convalescent COVID-19. The sequenced sample was peripheral blood.

Written as DNA, the CDR3 is TGTGCCAGCAGCTTTATCCATACAGGGAACAATGAGCAGTTCTTC. Its translation: CASSFIHTGNNEQFF. The gene calls are TRBV11-1 and TRBJ2-1; maybe TRBD1 (6 bases). The length of the CDR3 is 15 residues. Trimming left V 3 bases short and J 5 bases short, with 14 bases between. The germline CDR1 and CDR2 sequences are SGHAT and FQDESV (reference sequence).